Presented here are 16 T cell receptor beta chains from one specimen sequenced in a study of blood T cell repertoires in COVID-19. Profiled with immunoSEQ multiplex PCR; TCRdb holds only in-frame clones, not every one. The data contain approximately 150,000 clones, under 90% of them singletons. Sequenced: PBMCs or T cells enriched from blood (not recorded which). The source is a woman aged 50 to 65 who had recovered from COVID-19.

This clone was counted only a few times. This rearrangement joins TRBV29-1 to TRBJ2-7; 10 nucleotides align to TRBD2. This CDR3 has 15 residues. Germline CDR1 SQVTM, CDR2 ANQGSEA. V dropped 0 bases and J dropped 3; count of bases not matched to a gene: 5. The CDR3 DNA is TGCAGCGTTGAAGATAAGCGGGAGGGGCACTACGAGCAGTACTTC. Its translation: CSVEDKREGHYEQYF.

This rearrangement joins TRBV7-9 to TRBJ2-2, with D tentatively TRBD1 (6 bases). The CDR3 runs 17 residues. CDR1 and CDR2 from the germline V gene are SEHNR and FQNEAQ (reference sequence). V lost 1 base to trimming and J lost 1 base, with 13 bases between them. In nucleotides, the CDR3 is TGTGCCAGCAGCTTAGTCGGACAGAGATTGAACACCGGGGAGCTGTTTTTT. Amino acid sequence: CASSLVGQRLNTGELFF.

The count of this clone is one. The chain combines TRBV28 with TRBJ2-2; TRBD2 matches 9 bases. The CDR3 has 15 residues. In germline, CDR1 is MDHEN, CDR2 SYDVKM. V gave up 7 bases and J gave up 6 bases; unmatched junction bases: 9. CDR3 loop: CASTPRLADAGELFF. The CDR3 bases are TGTGCCAGCACCCCTCGACTAGCGGACGCCGGGGAGCTGTTTTTT.

J is TRBJ2-1 and V is TRBV18, with 10 bases fitting TRBD1. The V segment lost 1 base and the J segment 10 bases; nucleotides outside the gene matches: 1. Germline V gives CDR1 KGHSH, CDR2 LQKENI. The CDR3 spans 13 residues. The CDR3 protein is CASSPRDRGEQFF. CDR3 nucleotides: TGTGCCAGCTCACCACGGGACAGGGGCGAGCAGTTCTTC.

V usage is TRBV4-3 and J usage is TRBJ2-3; no definite D call. The CDR3 has 14 residues. V lost 5 bases and J lost 0, with 9 bases in between. Germline CDR1 LGHNA, CDR2 YSLEER. Here the CDR3 DNA reads TGCGCCAGCAGCTCCAGCGTTAGCACAGATACGCAGTATTTT. It specifies CASSSSVSTDTQYF.

The V call is TRBV9, the J call TRBJ1-5; the D is unclear. V was cut by 0 bases and J by 5 bases, with 12 bases left in between. Germline-derived CDR1 and CDR2 are SGDLS and YYNGEE. The CDR3 is 15 residues long. The chain's CDR3 is CASSVGGSAYQPQHF. CDR3 nucleotides: TGTGCCAGCAGCGTAGGTGGCAGTGCATATCAGCCCCAGCATTTT.

The CDR3 loop is CASSHLDRGSYGYTF. DNA for the CDR3: TGTGCCAGCAGCCACCTGGACAGGGGGAGCTATGGCTACACCTTC. The chain employs TRBV3-1 (or the pseudogene TRBV3-2) and TRBJ1-2; 10 bases agree with TRBD1. Germline V gene sequence: CDR1 LGHDT, CDR2 YNNKEL (reference sequence). The CDR3 contains 15 residues. V gave up 3 bases and J gave up 4 bases; unmatched junction bases: 5.

This clone was detected only once. This chain joins TRBV18 and TRBJ2-1; D ambiguous. The CDR3 is 13 amino acids. Deletions cut 0 bases from V and 6 bases from J, with 6 bases between. The germline V gene encodes CDR1 KGHSH and CDR2 LQKENI. CDR3 region: CASSPPAVNEQFF. The CDR3 DNA reads as TGTGCCAGCTCACCACCGGCCGTCAATGAGCAGTTCTTC.

The CDR3 here is CASSLGPTGGRPNEQFF. The CDR3 DNA sequence: TGTGCCAGCAGCTTGGGTCCTACGGGGGGCCGGCCCAATGAGCAGTTCTTC. J is TRBJ2-1 and V is TRBV5-4; the D gene is possibly TRBD2 (7 bases). This CDR3 contains 17 residues. The germline V gene encodes CDR1 SGHNT and CDR2 YYREEE (reference sequence). Trimming shortened V by 0 bases and J by 6 bases, and 19 bases separated the two germline ends.

The chain links TRBV6-2 or TRBV6-3 to TRBJ2-3; D possibly corresponds to TRBD1 (6 bases). CDR3 size: 14 residues. The V gene lost 0 bases and the J gene lost 4 bases, with 8 bases spanning the gap. Germline V gene sequence: CDR1 MNHEY, CDR2 SVGEGT. CDR3 coding DNA: TGTGCCAGCAGTTACTCGGACAGCGCAGATACGCAGTATTTT. Protein product: CASSYSDSADTQYF.

Note on this clone: In the same sample, other DNA sequences code for this CDR3. The chain employs TRBV6-2 or TRBV6-3 and TRBJ1-1; tentatively, D is TRBD1 (5 bases). This CDR3 region has 14 residues. Per germline, CDR1 MNHEY and CDR2 SVGEGT. Trimming removed 0 bases at V and 1 base at J, with 6 bases between. The CDR3 protein is CASSYSGGNTEAFF. The CDR3 DNA sequence: TGTGCCAGCAGTTACTCCGGGGGGAACACTGAAGCTTTCTTT.

The chain carries TRBV7-3 and TRBJ2-3; TRBD1 might be the D (6 bases). Trimming stripped 4 bases from V and 8 bases from J, with 13 bases between. This CDR3 has 13 residues. Germline lookup yields CDR1 SGHTA and CDR2 FQGTGA. CDR3 DNA: TGTGCCAGCAGCTCTAGTGGGGGCCTTACGCAGTATTTT. Protein: CASSSSGGLTQYF.

The chain joins TRBV28 to TRBJ2-1; 10 bases are shared with TRBD2. V shed 7 bases, J shed 3 bases, and the junction held 6 bases outside the gene matches. CDR1 is MDHEN, CDR2 SYDVKM, per germline. The CDR3 is 15 amino acids. The CDR3 DNA follows: TGTGCCAGCAATGAGAGCGGGAGGGACTACAATGAGCAGTTCTTC. This encodes CASNESGRDYNEQFF.

This clone showed up just a few times. Sequence at one end of the junction differs from germline and may be a read error. This chain connects TRBV7-7 to TRBJ2-1; 7 positions agree with TRBD2. The length of the CDR3 is 16 residues. The germline gives CDR1 SSHAT, CDR2 FNYEAQ (reference sequence). CDR3 loop: CASSPLGRGPYNEQFF. CDR3 coding DNA: TGTGCTAGCAGCCCCCTGGGGAGGGGACCATACAATGAGCAGTTCTTC.

This clone occurred once. J is TRBJ1-2 and V is TRBV5-4; perhaps TRBD1 as D (5 bases). The V end was cut by 4 bases, the J end by 5 bases, with 9 bases between. The CDR3 is 12 amino acids. Germline CDR1 reads SGHNT; CDR2 reads YYREEE (reference sequence). The CDR3 sequence is CASSGDRYGYTF. The CDR3, as DNA: TGTGCCAGCAGCGGAGACAGATATGGCTACACCTTC.

For this clone: The CDR3 ends on some other residue instead of the conserved phenylalanine or tryptophan, so this is likely a read error. It is unclear where the CDR3 begins or ends on the DNA, so no DNA is shown, and the CDR3 is as TCRdb lists it. The chain couples TRBV27 to TRBJ2-7; TRBD1 was called by the table and not checked on the DNA. 10 amino acids form the CDR3, both terminal residues included. Germline CDR1 MNHEY, CDR2 SMNVEV (reference sequence). The chain's CDR3 is CASSPGTGGL.